This T cell receptor beta chain was captured in a study of cytomegalovirus exposure and HLA in healthy donors. For the study at large: Early on, a data release was issued that held 65 million to 100 million unique TCRs from HLA-typed donors. General observations from the study: Approximately 160 TCR beta chains were listed as cytomegalovirus-associated. More clonal expansion characterized HLA-associated TCR beta chains than equally common others in a later analysis.

This clone was seen only once. Antigen: not known. This CDR3 comprises 14 residues. The germline V gene encodes CDR1 SQVTM and CDR2 ANQGSEA. V was shortened by 0 bases and J by 3 bases, with 11 bases between the two germline ends. Amplification used 60 Vbeta primers and 13 Jbeta primers. Per the authors' pipeline: In a later analysis, around 12 million of 75 million to 90 million unique beta chains occurred in at least two donors. Only in-frame clones appear in the TCRdb table, and some are missing; sequencing was by immunoSEQ multiplex PCR. V and J calls plus clone size are reproduced from that table; the DNA served to infer D and trimming. Of about 200,000 clones in the sample, 79% were seen once.

The chain joins TRBV29-1 to TRBJ1-1; the D gene is possibly TRBD1 (5 bases). Sequencing was done on a sample of PBMCs. The TCR originated in a woman in her 30s in good health and CMV-seropositive. The CDR3 region is CSVEDNGGYTEAFF. The CDR3 DNA reads TGCAGCGTTGAAGATAACGGGGGATACACTGAAGCTTTCTTT.